This T cell receptor beta chain was sequenced during a study of T cells in Graves' hyperthyroidism and ophthalmopathy. Broader study findings: Ophthalmopathy and stable hyperthyroidism were told apart by a 13 V-J model. Most thyroid clonotypes expanded above 0.001 were also detected in blood.

RNA transcripts served as the template for amplifying TCR beta CDR3 regions. An initial round of RT-PCR targeting the TCR CDR3 relied on the HTBI primer set. TCRdb re-called the multiplex PCR reads with MiXCR, one entry per CDR3 protein. Here the sample spans almost 600,000 distinct CDR3 sequences, 46% being singletons. The CDR3 is 16 residues long. Germline V gives CDR1 LGHNA, CDR2 YNFKEQ. This clonotype is termed medium-sized. The target antigen is unknown. One end of the junction does not line up with germline, which may come from a read error. The study enrolled patients aged 18 to 65 with newly diagnosed hyperthyroidism of under 2 months' duration.

The rearrangement uses TRBV4-2 and TRBJ1-2; 9 bases map to TRBD1. The clonotype comes from a woman in her late teens or twenties with Graves' hyperthyroidism. The specimen was peripheral blood or thyroid tissue (not recorded which). The CDR3: CASSQDRTGAGYGYTF. The CDR3 DNA reads as TGCGCCAGCAGCCAAGATAGGACAGGGGCGGGGTATGGCTACACCTTC.